These T cell receptor beta chains were read from a single sample in a study of CD8+ T cells in alopecia areata. Using immunoSEQ multiplex PCR, the repertoire was profiled, and TCRdb retains in-frame clones only, with some absent. The sample lists about 190,000 clones, about three fifths occurring once. Sequences were derived from CD4+ T cells sorted from blood, sampled at week 24, from a patient treated with tofacitinib. Receptors originate from a human donor with alopecia areata. The CDR3 runs from the conserved cysteine through the conserved F or W. The D gene is left open where the match is weak. For some rows the clone size is stated as once, few or many, or as a class when expanded; others skip it.

CDR3 length	V gene	D gene	clone size	J gene	CDR3 protein	CDR3 DNA
11	TRBV29-1	.	once	TRBJ1-1	CSVGIGFEAFF	TGCAGCGTTGGAATTGGCTTCGAAGCTTTCTTT
15	TRBV30	TRBD1	.	TRBJ1-1	CAWSPPSTGAPEAFF	TGTGCCTGGAGTCCGCCGTCGACAGGGGCTCCTGAAGCTTTCTTT
13	TRBV7-3	.	.	TRBJ1-1	CASRPEGGTEAFF	TGTGCCAGCAGGCCAGAGGGGGGGACTGAAGCTTTCTTT
12	TRBV9	.	.	TRBJ2-3	CASSPPSETQYF	TGTGCCAGCAGCCCACCATCGGAGACGCAGTATTTT
12	TRBV5-1	.	.	TRBJ2-7	CASSLDSSEQYF	TGCGCCAGCAGCTTGGATTCTAGCGAGCAGTACTTC
14	TRBV7-9	.	once	TRBJ2-1	CASGPTVSYNEQFF	TGTGCCAGCGGCCCCACAGTCTCCTACAATGAGCAGTTCTTC
12	TRBV6-6	TRBD1	.	TRBJ1-4	CASSSNGQELFF	TGTGCCAGCAGTTCGAACGGACAGGAACTGTTTTTT
14	TRBV25-1	.	.	TRBJ1-2	CASSRKGGQAGYTF	TGTGCCAGCAGCCGCAAGGGGGGCCAGGCGGGCTACACCTTC
15	TRBV29-1	.	.	TRBJ1-1	CSVDPGPVMNTEAFF	TGCAGCGTTGATCCAGGGCCCGTAATGAACACTGAAGCTTTCTTT
14	TRBV6-6	.	.	TRBJ1-4	CASTTTPRGEKLFF	TGTGCCAGCACTACGACACCGCGGGGCGAAAAACTGTTTTTT
12	TRBV15	.	.	TRBJ1-1	CATSRDMSEAFF	TGTGCCACCAGCAGAGATATGTCTGAAGCTTTCTTT
13	TRBV29-1	.	.	TRBJ2-3	CSVDRVSTDTQYF	TGCAGCGTTGACAGGGTTAGCACAGATACGCAGTATTTT
16	TRBV9	TRBD2	.	TRBJ2-1	CASRRTSGETYNEQFF	TGTGCCAGCAGGAGGACTAGCGGGGAGACCTACAATGAGCAGTTCTTC
15	TRBV15	.	.	TRBJ2-7	CATSSPGLDSYEQYF	TGTGCCACCAGCTCCCCGGGACTTGATTCCTACGAGCAGTACTTC
11	TRBV7-9	.	.	TRBJ2-7	CASSSLNEQYF	TGTGCCAGCAGCTCCCTAAACGAGCAGTACTTC
12	TRBV2	TRBD1	few	TRBJ1-2	CASGTGGHGYTF	TGTGCCAGCGGGACAGGGGGACATGGCTACACCTTC
14	TRBV5-1	.	few	TRBJ2-2	CASSFSGGTGELFF	TGCGCCAGCAGCTTTAGCGGTGGCACCGGGGAGCTGTTTTTT
16	TRBV10-2	TRBD2	.	TRBJ2-1	CASSDWGGGTNNEQFF	TGCGCCAGCAGTGATTGGGGCGGGGGGACCAACAATGAGCAGTTCTTC
15	TRBV7-9	.	.	TRBJ2-4	CASSSAAKAKNIQYF	TGTGCCAGCAGCTCTGCGGCAAAGGCCAAAAACATTCAGTACTTC
11	TRBV30	.	.	TRBJ1-2	CAWSRNYGYTF	TGTGCCTGGTCCAGAAACTATGGCTACACCTTC
14	TRBV30	TRBD1	.	TRBJ1-1	CAWSEGGQGARAFF	TGTGCCTGGAGTGAGGGAGGACAGGGGGCGCGGGCTTTCTTT
15	TRBV25-1	.	once	TRBJ1-6	CASSLSQGDGSPLHF	TGTGCCAGCAGTCTTTCCCAGGGTGATGGTTCACCCCTCCACTTT
15	TRBV7-9	.	.	TRBJ2-7	CASSLTGAISYEQYF	TGTGCCAGCAGCTTAACGGGGGCAATCTCCTACGAGCAGTACTTC
15	TRBV30	TRBD1	.	TRBJ1-1	CAWSFETGLRTEAFF	TGTGCCTGGAGTTTCGAGACAGGGCTGAGGACTGAAGCTTTCTTT
13	TRBV7-6	.	few	TRBJ2-5	CASSREPQETQYF	TGTGCCAGCAGCAGAGAGCCTCAAGAGACCCAGTACTTC
14	TRBV5-1	TRBD1	.	TRBJ2-3	CASSSWTGENTQYF	TGCGCCAGCAGCTCCTGGACAGGGGAAAATACGCAGTATTTT
15	TRBV5-1	TRBD1	.	TRBJ2-7	CASADIGTGVYEQYF	TGCGCCAGCGCGGACATCGGGACAGGGGTCTACGAGCAGTACTTC
15	TRBV7-2	.	.	TRBJ2-2	CASSQFTSGIGELFF	TGTGCCAGCAGCCAATTTACGTCGGGGATCGGGGAGCTGTTTTTT
13	TRBV29-1	.	.	TRBJ1-4	CSVAGADNEKLFF	TGCAGCGTTGCCGGGGCCGATAATGAAAAACTGTTTTTT
14	TRBV29-1	.	.	TRBJ2-7	CSVLPPGEHSEQYF	TGCAGCGTTCTCCCCCCGGGGGAACATAGCGAGCAGTACTTC
11	TRBV7-9	TRBD1	.	TRBJ1-1	CASSSGTAAFF	TGTGCCAGCAGCTCCGGGACAGCCGCTTTCTTT
13	TRBV29-1	.	.	TRBJ1-1	CSVRQVVHGEAFF	TGCAGCGTTCGACAGGTCGTACACGGTGAAGCTTTCTTT
15	TRBV6-4	TRBD2	few	TRBJ2-1	CASSVSGVSENEQFF	TGTGCCAGCAGTGTAAGCGGGGTCTCGGAGAATGAGCAGTTCTTC
11	TRBV30	.	.	TRBJ1-1	CAWSQDHSAFF	TGTGCCTGGAGTCAGGACCACTCGGCTTTCTTT
16	TRBV14	TRBD1	.	TRBJ1-1	CASSLYGTGANTEAFF	TGTGCCAGCAGCCTATACGGGACAGGGGCGAACACTGAAGCTTTCTTT
14	TRBV27	.	.	TRBJ1-6	CASSLPDYNSPLHF	TGTGCCAGCAGTTTGCCGGATTATAATTCACCCCTCCACTTT
15	TRBV5-6	TRBD2	.	TRBJ2-1	CASSRLAGGYNEQFF	TGTGCCAGCAGCAGACTAGCGGGGGGCTACAATGAGCAGTTCTTC
14	TRBV5-1	.	.	TRBJ2-5	CASSPAGGSETQYF	TGCGCCAGCAGCCCTGCAGGGGGGTCAGAGACCCAGTACTTC
13	TRBV18	.	.	TRBJ1-5	CASSQTSTPPQHF	TGTGCCAGCTCACAAACGTCCACGCCGCCCCAGCATTTT
13	TRBV7-9	.	few	TRBJ2-1	CASSSQGRNEQFF	TGTGCCAGCAGCTCCCAGGGGAGGAATGAGCAGTTCTTC
15	TRBV5-1	TRBD1	.	TRBJ2-3	CASSPGTVVADTQYF	TGCGCCAGCAGCCCGGGGACAGTGGTAGCAGATACGCAGTATTTT
12	TRBV7-9	.	.	TRBJ1-2	CASSLVIDPYTF	TGTGCCAGCAGCTTAGTGATAGATCCGTACACCTTC
14	TRBV27	.	.	TRBJ2-7	CASSPTRTSYEQYF	TGTGCCAGCAGTCCTACCAGGACATCCTACGAGCAGTACTTC
13	TRBV5-6	.	.	TRBJ1-2	CASSLSNNYGYTF	TGTGCCAGCAGCTTGAGTAACAACTATGGCTACACCTTC
12	TRBV30	.	.	TRBJ2-2	CAWRGLTRELFF	TGTGCCTGGAGGGGGTTGACCAGGGAGCTGTTTTTT
13	TRBV29-1	TRBD1	.	TRBJ2-7	CSVRTGVVYEQYF	TGCAGCGTCCGGACAGGGGTAGTCTACGAGCAGTACTTC
16	TRBV27	TRBD2	few	TRBJ2-2	CASSPWTSGGSGELFF	TGTGCCAGCAGTCCCTGGACTAGCGGGGGTTCCGGGGAGCTGTTTTTT